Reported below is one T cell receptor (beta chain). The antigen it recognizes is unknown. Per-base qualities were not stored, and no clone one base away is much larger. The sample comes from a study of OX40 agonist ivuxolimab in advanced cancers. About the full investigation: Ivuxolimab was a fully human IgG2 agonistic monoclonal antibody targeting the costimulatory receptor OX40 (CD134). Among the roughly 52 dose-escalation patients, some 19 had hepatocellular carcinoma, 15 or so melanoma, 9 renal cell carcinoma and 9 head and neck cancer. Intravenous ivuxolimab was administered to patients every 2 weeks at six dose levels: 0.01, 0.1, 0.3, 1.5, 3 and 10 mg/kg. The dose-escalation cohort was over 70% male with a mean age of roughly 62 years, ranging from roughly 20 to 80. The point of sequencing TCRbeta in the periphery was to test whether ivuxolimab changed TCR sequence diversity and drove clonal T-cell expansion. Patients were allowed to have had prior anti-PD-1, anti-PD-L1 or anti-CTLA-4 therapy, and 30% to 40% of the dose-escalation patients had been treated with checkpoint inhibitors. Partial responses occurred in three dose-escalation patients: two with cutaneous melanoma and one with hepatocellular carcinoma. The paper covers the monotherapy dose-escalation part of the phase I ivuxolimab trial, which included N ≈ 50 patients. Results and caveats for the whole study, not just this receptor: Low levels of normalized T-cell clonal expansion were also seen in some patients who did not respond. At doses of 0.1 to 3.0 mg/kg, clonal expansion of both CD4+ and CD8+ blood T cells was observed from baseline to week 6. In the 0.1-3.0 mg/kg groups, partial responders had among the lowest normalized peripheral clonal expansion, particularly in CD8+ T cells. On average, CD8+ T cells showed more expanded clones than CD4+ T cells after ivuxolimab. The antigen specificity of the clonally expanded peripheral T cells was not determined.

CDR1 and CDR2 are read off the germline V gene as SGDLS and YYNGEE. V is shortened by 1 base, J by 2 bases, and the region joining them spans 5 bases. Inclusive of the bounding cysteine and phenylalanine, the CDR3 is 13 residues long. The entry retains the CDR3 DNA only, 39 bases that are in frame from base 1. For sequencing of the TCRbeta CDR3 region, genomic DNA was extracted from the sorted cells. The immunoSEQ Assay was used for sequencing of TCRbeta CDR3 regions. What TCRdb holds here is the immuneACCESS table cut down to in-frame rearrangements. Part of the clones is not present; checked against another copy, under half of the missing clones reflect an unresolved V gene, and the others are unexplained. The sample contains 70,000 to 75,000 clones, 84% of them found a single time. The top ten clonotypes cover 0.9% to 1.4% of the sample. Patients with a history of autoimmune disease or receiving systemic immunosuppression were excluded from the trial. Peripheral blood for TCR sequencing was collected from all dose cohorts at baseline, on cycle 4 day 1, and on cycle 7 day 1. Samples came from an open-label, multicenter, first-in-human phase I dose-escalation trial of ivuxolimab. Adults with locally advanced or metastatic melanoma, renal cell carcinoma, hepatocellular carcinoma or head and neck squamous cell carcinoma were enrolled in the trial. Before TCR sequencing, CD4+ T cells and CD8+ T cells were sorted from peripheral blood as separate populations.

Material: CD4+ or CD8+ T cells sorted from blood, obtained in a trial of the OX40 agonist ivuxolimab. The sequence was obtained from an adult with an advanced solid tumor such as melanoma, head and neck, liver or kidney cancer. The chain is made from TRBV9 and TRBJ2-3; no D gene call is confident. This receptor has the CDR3 CASSVTTTDTQYF. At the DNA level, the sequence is TGTGCCAGCAGCGTAACCACCACAGATACGCAGTATTTT.